This record looks at one T cell receptor (beta chain) sequence and its context. The sample contains more than one DNA sequence encoding this CDR3. These data belong to a study of blood T cell repertoires in COVID-19. Background on the study: Specimens from acute and convalescent COVID-19 originated in the United States, Italy and Spain. From T cells, B-cell-depleted T cells, or PBMCs came the material, which was cDNA or gDNA.

Original handling: Nucleated cell counts were estimated from reference gene primer amplification. Profiling relied on immunoSEQ multiplex PCR, and the TCRdb table lists in-frame clones only, not all of them. V and J calls and clone size follow that table, whereas D and trimming were derived from the DNA. The table shows hundreds of thousands of clones, with 88% occurring only once. Material for sequencing was peripheral blood. This TCR was sampled from a woman in her 70s with COVID-19, enrolled during active disease.

DNA of the CDR3: TGTGCCAGCAGTGGACAGGGGGCTGGCGAAAAACTGTTTTTT. Its translation: CASSGQGAGEKLFF. The J gene is TRBJ1-4, the V gene TRBV28, with TRBD1 matching over 11 bases. The CDR3 extends over 14 amino acids. J was trimmed by 8 bases and V by 5 bases; bases with no gene match: 4. Germline CDR1 reads MDHEN; CDR2 reads SYDVKM.